Detailed here is one T cell receptor (beta chain). The sample holds many counts of this clonotype. It has no known antigen specificity. No clone much larger than this one lies a single base away; base qualities are absent. The data originate from a study of T cells in Graves' hyperthyroidism and ophthalmopathy (dated by TCRdb to about 2019). Study-wide context: Peripheral blood was collected at initial diagnosis, before any treatment. To identify TCR V-J signatures that set the groups apart, the researchers used a discovery cohort of 95 to 100 patients, made up of around 40 with Graves' ophthalmopathy and 57 with stable Graves' hyperthyroidism. Whether ophthalmopathy could be predicted prospectively was tested in an independent validation cohort made up of roughly 19 hyperthyroidism patients plus 17 patients who later progressed to ophthalmopathy. The 100 or so discovery patients were divided at random into training and test sets in a 7:3 ratio. The study also compared thyroid tissue and blood T-cell repertoires from about six Graves' hyperthyroidism patients. Once sampling was done, hyperthyroidism patients were given methimazole at a starting dose of 30 mg daily, whereas ophthalmopathy patients were given high-dose intravenous methylprednisolone. TCR Vbeta CDR3 sequencing of around 130 peripheral blood samples (over 40 ophthalmopathy, under 80 hyperthyroidism and around 17 progressor patients) is reported in the paper. General findings and caveats noted by the study authors: Most expanded thyroid clonotypes (frequency above 0.001) were also detected in blood, suggesting blood repertoires may reflect thyroid immune responses. Sample size was not statistically predetermined, and investigators were not blinded to group allocation. In cross-validation, a model built on a 13 V-J signature told ophthalmopathy apart from stable hyperthyroidism with less than 90% sensitivity and about 81% specificity, and in testing the same model reached 80%/75%. In validation, the model predicted progression to ophthalmopathy with roughly 66% sensitivity and 72% to 85% specificity, a median of around six months before onset.

Amplification of TCR beta CDR3 regions was carried out from RNA transcripts. The TCR CDR3 was subjected to a first round of RT-PCR using the HTBI primer set and the Qiagen OneStep RT-PCR kit. The libraries were constructed in a second round of multiplex PCR and then size-selected and purified. Paired-end sequencing of the libraries was performed with 100 bp reads on an Illumina HiSeq2000. Under the source paper's analysis protocol: Raw data were processed with SOAPnuke, discarding reads with adapters, uncalled bases, mean Phred below 15, or no exact constant-primer or identifier match. High-quality paired reads were merged using COPE v1.2.5, and each unique nucleotide sequence was defined as a clonotype. Clonotypes were aligned to IMGT TRBV, TRBD and TRBJ reference segments using MiTCR v1.1. The analysis was restricted to V-J combinations with a frequency above 0.0001, which together covered approximately 99% of the repertoires. A TCS score was defined as the ratio between F50 (clonal expansion) and ExV (chaos), using BLOSUM62-based TCRdist between CDR3 peptides within each V-J. Welch's t-statistics and random forest reduced around 520 V-J features to 10 to 15, which were used in a naive Bayes classifier (R e1071). TCRdb took the public reads, trimmed them with fastp at Q25, ran MiXCR for clone calling and kept in-frame beta chains. Here each entry gathers all rows of one CDR3 protein and keeps the most common genes and DNA. The V and J calls were not made by the authors but by TCRdb's processing. Recorded for this sample are fewer than 200,000 distinct CDR3 sequences; about a tenth of them occurred a single time. The ten largest clones represent less than 25% of the sample.

Looking up the germline V gene yields CDR1 MDHEN and CDR2 SYDVKM. From cysteine to phenylalanine, the CDR3 is 14 amino acids long. CDR3 DNA only is kept here, 42 bases in frame from base 1. V is cut back by 4 bases and J by 7 bases, with 5 bases in the junction unmatched. Hyperthyroidism patients were aged 18 to 65 years and newly diagnosed, with disease duration of less than 2 months. The study excluded patients with uncontrolled infections, other autoimmune diseases, pregnancy or lactation. Clinical symptoms, serum thyroxine and TRAb, thyroid ultrasound, and orbital computed tomography formed the basis for the diagnoses. For progressor patients, blood was drawn at the first diagnosis of hyperthyroidism, before any ophthalmopathy symptoms had appeared. Ficoll-Paque density gradient centrifugation was used to isolate PBMCs from around 10 ml of fresh peripheral blood. Progressor patients were first diagnosed with Graves' hyperthyroidism and then developed ophthalmopathy during follow-up. Total RNA was extracted using Trizol reagent, and RNA quality was assessed on an Agilent 2100 Bioanalyzer.

Recombination linked TRBV28 to TRBJ1-3, and TRBD1 matches 9 of the central bases. The TCR originated in a woman aged 18-29 years with Graves' hyperthyroidism that later progressed to Graves' ophthalmopathy. Sequenced input: blood. The CDR3 region reads CASSSPGQGNTIYF. The DNA sequence reads TGTGCCAGCAGTTCCCCGGGACAGGGTAACACCATATATTTT.